This T cell receptor beta chain comes out of a study of shared clonotypes between healthy human individuals. Across the whole study: Researchers drew samples from a couple of women and a few men aged 18 to 49.

Comments on this clone: Its antigen is not identified.

CDR1 LGHNA and CDR2 YNFKEQ come from the germline V gene. V lost 3 bases and J lost 0, with 8 bases in between. This CDR3 spans 14 amino acids. General study findings and limits: Clonotype sharing among donors, it was expected, would be affected by sequencing depth. Sharing across four donors was seen in roughly 5% of naive CD4 clonotypes. What naive subsets generally showed was a larger estimated richness than memory subsets showed.

Sequencing used immunoSEQ multiplex PCR; TCRdb keeps in-frame clones, though not all of them. The table shows about 1.5 million clones, with approximately 98% occurring only once. This receptor was obtained from a man aged 30-40 years in good health. The sample was naive CD4+ T cells sorted from blood. Described subset: CD45RA+ positively selected. The V gene is TRBV4-2, the J gene TRBJ1-1, with D perhaps TRBD1 (5 bases). The CDR3 coding sequence is TGTGCCAGCAGCCAGGGGGATTTGAACACTGAAGCTTTCTTT. Protein: CASSQGDLNTEAFF.